Listed below are T cell receptor beta chains from one sample, sequenced in a study of blood T cells in healthy people across ages. Each CDR3 protein gets one entry after TCRdb re-called the 5' RACE reads with MiXCR. The sample includes 700,000 to 850,000 distinct CDR3 sequences, about 53% of them seen just once. The sequenced sample consisted of blood. The receptors derive from a man older than 75 in good health. CDR3s include the opening cysteine and the closing phenylalanine or tryptophan. A D gene is named only where the DNA matches it firmly. Some rows mark clone size as missing; the rest say once, few, many or name a class of expanded clone.

j_call: TRBJ2-1
v_call: TRBV29-1
clone_size: few
d_call: TRBD2
cdr3_nt: TGCAGCGTTGAGGGACTAGCGGGCCGGGTGGGGGCCTACAATGAGCAGTTCTTC
cdr3_aa: CSVEGLAGRVGAYNEQFF

j_call: TRBJ1-2
v_call: TRBV11-2
clone_size: .
d_call: .
cdr3_nt: TGTGCCAGCAGCTTCGTAGGCGGGAAATCCAACTATGGCTACACCTTC
cdr3_aa: CASSFVGGKSNYGYTF

j_call: TRBJ2-1
v_call: TRBV29-1
clone_size: few
d_call: TRBD1
cdr3_nt: TGCAGCGCTCGGACAGGGGGTTGGAATGAGCAGTTCTTC
cdr3_aa: CSARTGGWNEQFF

j_call: TRBJ2-4
v_call: TRBV7-8
clone_size: .
d_call: .
cdr3_nt: TGTGCCAGCATACGTGGAAGGGGGGAAAACATTCAGTACTTC
cdr3_aa: CASIRGRGENIQYF

j_call: TRBJ2-3
v_call: TRBV7-2
clone_size: .
d_call: .
cdr3_nt: TGTGCCAGCAGCTTCCCCGGAGGGGCAGATACGCAGTATTTT
cdr3_aa: CASSFPGGADTQYF

j_call: TRBJ2-1
v_call: TRBV7-8
clone_size: .
d_call: TRBD1
cdr3_nt: TGTGCCAGCAGCTTAGAACCGGGACAGACATACAATGAGCAGTTCTTC
cdr3_aa: CASSLEPGQTYNEQFF

j_call: TRBJ2-3
v_call: TRBV2
clone_size: few
d_call: TRBD2
cdr3_nt: TGTGCCAGCAGTGAAGATCTAGCGGGACCTACAGATACGCAGTATTTT
cdr3_aa: CASSEDLAGPTDTQYF

j_call: TRBJ2-7
v_call: TRBV2
clone_size: .
d_call: .
cdr3_nt: TGTGCCAGCAGTGAACAGGGGTGGCACGAGCAGTACTTC
cdr3_aa: CASSEQGWHEQYF

j_call: TRBJ2-7
v_call: TRBV11-2
clone_size: .
d_call: TRBD2
cdr3_nt: TGTGCCAGCAGCTGGGGTAGCGGGAGTTACGAGCAGTACTTC
cdr3_aa: CASSWGSGSYEQYF

j_call: TRBJ2-1
v_call: TRBV20-1
clone_size: many
d_call: TRBD2
cdr3_nt: TGCAGTGCTAGATGGAGCGGGAGTAGTGCTGAGCAGTTCTTC
cdr3_aa: CSARWSGSSAEQFF

j_call: TRBJ1-2
v_call: TRBV5-1
clone_size: few
d_call: TRBD1
cdr3_nt: TGCGCCAGCAGCTTACAGGGGGCGGCCGGTGGCTACACCTTC
cdr3_aa: CASSLQGAAGGYTF

j_call: TRBJ2-5
v_call: TRBV12-3/TRBV12-4
clone_size: .
d_call: .
cdr3_nt: TGTGCCAGCAGTTTTTTCGGGAGTTCGGAGACCCAGTACTTC
cdr3_aa: CASSFFGSSETQYF

j_call: TRBJ2-4
v_call: TRBV20-1
clone_size: few
d_call: .
cdr3_nt: TGCAGTGCTAGGAATCTAGCCAAAAACATTCAGTACTTC
cdr3_aa: CSARNLAKNIQYF

j_call: TRBJ2-7
v_call: TRBV29-1
clone_size: .
d_call: TRBD2
cdr3_nt: TGCAGCGTTCTTAAACTAGCGGGAGGACCCACCTACGAGCAGTACTTC
cdr3_aa: CSVLKLAGGPTYEQYF

j_call: TRBJ1-4
v_call: TRBV6-5
clone_size: .
d_call: .
cdr3_nt: TGTGCCAGCAGTTACGCGGCGATGACCGCGACGCTGAATGAAAAACTGTTTTTT
cdr3_aa: CASSYAAMTATLNEKLFF

j_call: TRBJ2-5
v_call: TRBV7-3
clone_size: .
d_call: TRBD2
cdr3_nt: TGTGCCAGCAGCTTCCCAGCGGGAGGGAACAATGAGCAGTACTTC
cdr3_aa: CASSFPAGGNNEQYF

j_call: TRBJ2-7
v_call: TRBV2
clone_size: .
d_call: TRBD2
cdr3_nt: TGTGCCAGCAGTGAATTTCGACTAGCGGGGAGGGAGCAGTACTTC
cdr3_aa: CASSEFRLAGREQYF

j_call: TRBJ2-7
v_call: TRBV11-2
clone_size: .
d_call: TRBD2
cdr3_nt: TGTGCCAGCAGCCCAGCTTTGGGCGGGAGGTACGAGCAGTACTTC
cdr3_aa: CASSPALGGRYEQYF